This entry describes one TCR beta chain. What it recognizes is unknown. Other DNA sequences in this sample translate to the same CDR3. The naive CD8 population came from CD45RO-negative cells selected for CCR7, without terminally differentiated effector memory CD45RA+ cells. This sample was included in a study of shared clonotypes between healthy human individuals. General study points: It was the few donors that limited the genetic and exposure-history diversity represented. Among several donors, approximately 5% of naive CD4 clonotypes were found in common.

Sequenced by immunoSEQ multiplex PCR; TCRdb stores in-frame clones only, minus some. The table shows about 2.1 million clones, with just under 95% occurring only once. This sequence was found in a man between 18 and 29 years old in good health. Some clones in this sample may be carry-over from other donors' samples. Sequencing used naive CD8+ T cells from PBMCs.

The CDR3 protein is CASSFEGAYEQYF. DNA for the CDR3: TGTGCCAGCAGTTTCGAGGGGGCTTACGAGCAGTACTTC. The chain uses TRBV28 and TRBJ2-7, with 7 bases identical to TRBD1. CDR3 length: 13 residues. Trimming cost V 3 bases and J 4 bases; bases outside gene matches: 3. Germline V gene lookup returns CDR1 MDHEN and CDR2 SYDVKM.